These T cell receptor beta chains were read from a single sample in a study of T-cell reconstitution after alpha-beta-depleted transplantation in children. TCRdb called the PCR reads again in MiXCR, with one record for every CDR3 protein. The sample consists of about 200,000 distinct CDR3 sequences, roughly 6.3% of them appearing once. Here the sequenced sample was PBMCs, taken before TCRalphabeta/CD19-depleted stem cell transplant. The receptor source for this set is a girl under three years old with combined immunodeficiency, due to receive a stem cell transplant. Each CDR3 is given with its conserved first and last residue. The order of the fields is clone size, V gene, J gene, D gene, CDR3 DNA, CDR3 protein. D genes are given only for firm matches. Size tells how often a clone was seen (once, few, many) or the class of an expanded clone, and some rows leave it out.

many,TRBV12-3/TRBV12-4,TRBJ2-5,NA,TGTGCCAGCAGTTTACGAGGGGAGACCCAGTACTTC,CASSLRGETQYF
NA,TRBV6-1,TRBJ2-3,TRBD1,TGTGCCAGCAACAGGGGCTCCCGAGGCGATACGCAGTATTTT,CASNRGSRGDTQYF
many,TRBV7-8,TRBJ2-2,NA,TGTGCCAGCAGCAGGGACTTACGCAACACCGGGGAGCTGTTTTTT,CASSRDLRNTGELFF
many,TRBV20-1,TRBJ2-7,TRBD1,TGCAGTGCTCCGGGACAGGGGCCCTACGAGCAGTACTTC,CSAPGQGPYEQYF
many,TRBV27,TRBJ2-7,TRBD1,TGTGCCAGCAGTTTAGATGGTGGGCCCGGGACAGGGGCCTACGAGCAGTACTTC,CASSLDGGPGTGAYEQYF
many,TRBV12-3/TRBV12-4,TRBJ1-1,NA,TGTGCCAGCAGGGCGGGGATGGGCACTGAAGCTTTCTTT,CASRAGMGTEAFF
many,TRBV11-2,TRBJ2-7,TRBD2,TGTGCCAGCAGCTTAGAAGTGGTCCTAGCGGGAGTAGCCTACGAGCAGTACTTC,CASSLEVVLAGVAYEQYF
many,TRBV7-6,TRBJ2-1,NA,TGTGCCAGCAGCCCCCAGCGACGTTCCAATGAGCAGTTCTTC,CASSPQRRSNEQFF
many,TRBV10-3,TRBJ1-5,TRBD1,TGTGCCATCAGTGAATCGGACAGGGGAGGCAATCAGCCCCAGCATTTT,CAISESDRGGNQPQHF
NA,TRBV7-3,TRBJ2-1,TRBD2,TGTGCCAGCAGCTCCACGGGGGGGCCGGGGGGTGAGCAGTTCTTC,CASSSTGGPGGEQFF
few,TRBV7-2,TRBJ1-6,NA,TGTGCCAGCAGCTTAGGCAGTGTGTCACCCCTCCACTTT,CASSLGSVSPLHF
many,TRBV7-6,TRBJ1-3,NA,TGTGCCAGCAGCGTATCGGGGGGAAACACCATATATTTT,CASSVSGGNTIYF
many,TRBV20-1,TRBJ2-1,TRBD2,TGCAGTGCTAGGGTAGCGGGGCGCTACAATGAGCAGTTCTTC,CSARVAGRYNEQFF
many,TRBV28,TRBJ2-5,TRBD1,TGTGCCAGCAGTTTGGGGACAGGGGCCCAAGAGACCCAGTACTTC,CASSLGTGAQETQYF
many,TRBV21-1,TRBJ2-1,NA,TGTGCCAGCAGCAAAGCCTGGAGAACTAGCGGGGTTCACAATGAGCAGTTCTTC,CASSKAWRTSGVHNEQFF
many,TRBV29-1,TRBJ1-1,NA,TGCAGCGTTGATTCTATTGGGGGCATGAACACTGAAGCTTTCTTT,CSVDSIGGMNTEAFF
many,TRBV7-9,TRBJ1-2,TRBD1,TGTGCCAGCAGCCCAGGGGGCGTAGGCTACACCTTC,CASSPGGVGYTF
many,TRBV13,TRBJ2-7,NA,TGTGCCAGCAGTTTCCCGACGGGGGAGCAGTACTTC,CASSFPTGEQYF
many,TRBV6-1,TRBJ1-5,NA,TGTGCCAGCAGTGATAAGGGTTTCTATAGCAATCAGCCCCAGCATTTT,CASSDKGFYSNQPQHF
many,TRBV7-8,TRBJ2-7,NA,TGTGCCAGCAGCACCTGGACTGATTACGAGCAGTACTTC,CASSTWTDYEQYF
few,TRBV6-1,TRBJ2-3,NA,TGTGCCAGCATCCCAACTCCAGGAACAGATACGCAGTATTTT,CASIPTPGTDTQYF
many,TRBV20-1,TRBJ2-1,NA,TGCAGTGCGATATACCGGGACAAATACAATGAGCAGTTCTTC,CSAIYRDKYNEQFF
many,TRBV12-3/TRBV12-4,TRBJ2-7,NA,TGTGCCAGCAGACACGACAGAGCGTACTCCTACGAGCAGTACTTC,CASRHDRAYSYEQYF
many,TRBV20-1,TRBJ2-1,TRBD2,TGCAGTGGGGCTCCCTTTAGCGGGAGAGGTGAGCAGTTCTTC,CSGAPFSGRGEQFF
many,TRBV28,TRBJ2-5,NA,TGTGCCAGCAGTTTATATTTGCAAGAGACCCAGTACTTC,CASSLYLQETQYF
many,TRBV7-9,TRBJ2-3,NA,TGTGCCAGCAGCTTCCGGGACCCTAGCACAGATACGCAGTATTTT,CASSFRDPSTDTQYF
many,TRBV27,TRBJ2-2,NA,TGTGCCAGCAGTGTCGGGTCCGTTGGGGAGCTGTTTTTT,CASSVGSVGELFF
many,TRBV7-2,TRBJ2-3,TRBD2,TGTGCCAGCAGATCTAGCGGGAGCACAGATACGCAGTATTTT,CASRSSGSTDTQYF